This T cell receptor (beta chain) was recorded in a study of T-cell reconstitution after alpha-beta-depleted transplantation in children. Whole-study results and caveats: Diversity and T-cell counts at one year after transplant derived mostly from new T cells.

Per germline, CDR1 LGHNA and CDR2 YNFKEQ. There are 11 residues in the CDR3. V lost 2 bases and J lost 6, with 4 bases in between. Unique molecular identifiers tagged the TCRbeta library. In TCRdb, the PCR reads were re-called with MiXCR into one record per CDR3 protein. Of roughly 500,000 distinct CDR3 sequences listed, approximately 10% are singletons. This clonotype has ten or more counts. Its antigen is not identified. This sample comprised PBMCs, obtained before TCRalphabeta/CD19-depleted stem cell transplant. This receptor was obtained from a child aged 2-15 years with inherited bone marrow failure, due to receive a stem cell transplant. V gene TRBV4-2 combines with J gene TRBJ1-2; D unclear. In DNA form, the CDR3 reads TGTGCCAGCAGCCAACAGGATGGCTACACCTTC. This gives the protein CASSQQDGYTF.